The rows below give T cell receptor beta chains drawn from one sample of a study of blood T cell repertoires in COVID-19. Clones were read by immunoSEQ multiplex PCR, and TCRdb kept only the in-frame ones, dropping some. Of about 350,000 clones listed, less than 90% are singletons. Sequencing input: PBMCs or T cells enriched from blood (not recorded which). The receptors derive from a woman aged 30 to 39 who had recovered from COVID-19. Both conserved end residues are part of each CDR3. Clone size, where shown, is once, few, many, or a class for clones that have expanded.

size: NA; V: TRBV30; J: TRBJ2-7; CDR3: CAWGAGTGGEQYF
size: NA; V: TRBV12-3/TRBV12-4; J: TRBJ2-5; CDR3: CASSPGIQETQYF
size: NA; V: TRBV7-9; J: TRBJ2-5; CDR3: CASSPSGGQETQYF
size: NA; V: TRBV5-4; J: TRBJ2-1; CDR3: CASSFLAGRGEQFF
size: NA; V: TRBV6-2/TRBV6-3; J: TRBJ2-7; CDR3: CASSRAGGSYEQYF
size: NA; V: TRBV21-1; J: TRBJ2-5; CDR3: CASSPQLTGKRKETQYF
size: NA; V: TRBV6-5; J: TRBJ2-1; CDR3: CASSYSGGRGNEQFF
size: NA; V: TRBV7-2; J: TRBJ1-2; CDR3: CASSLGGYDGYTF
size: NA; V: TRBV7-9; J: TRBJ1-1; CDR3: CASSYRDRGWTEAFF
size: NA; V: TRBV5-1; J: TRBJ1-6; CDR3: CASSPTGDYNSPLHF
size: NA; V: TRBV27; J: TRBJ1-1; CDR3: CASSWGQAMNTEAFF
size: NA; V: TRBV28; J: TRBJ2-7; CDR3: CASTSANSYEQYF
size: once; V: TRBV18; J: TRBJ1-3; CDR3: CASSPSGSEDTIYF
size: NA; V: TRBV18; J: TRBJ1-2; CDR3: CASSREQAAYGYTF
size: NA; V: TRBV21-1; J: TRBJ1-5; CDR3: CASARTTNQPQHF
size: NA; V: TRBV5-5; J: TRBJ2-7; CDR3: CASSHRPAYEQYF
size: NA; V: TRBV13; J: TRBJ2-7; CDR3: CASSFRDRGNHEQYF
size: NA; V: TRBV20-1; J: TRBJ1-4; CDR3: CSASEGGEGEKLFF
size: once; V: TRBV5-1; J: TRBJ2-3; CDR3: CASTLGGRDTQYF
size: NA; V: TRBV21-1; J: TRBJ2-3; CDR3: CASSKVCVGASTDTQYF
size: NA; V: TRBV3-1/TRBV3-2; J: TRBJ2-1; CDR3: CASSPDYSSYNEQFF
size: NA; V: TRBV5-8; J: TRBJ2-3; CDR3: CASSRLADTDTQYF
size: NA; V: TRBV6-5; J: TRBJ2-7; CDR3: CASSYVRGAPPEQYF
size: NA; V: TRBV5-1; J: TRBJ2-5; CDR3: CASSLKGLATQETQYF
size: NA; V: TRBV29-1; J: TRBJ1-2; CDR3: CSVEDNGGGGYGYTF
size: NA; V: TRBV5-8; J: TRBJ2-5; CDR3: CASSAGTGEETQYF
size: NA; V: TRBV28; J: TRBJ1-6; CDR3: CASSPPVNSPLHF
size: NA; V: TRBV19; J: TRBJ2-1; CDR3: CASSIPSGGWSNEQFF
size: once; V: TRBV28; J: TRBJ1-1; CDR3: CASRGRDRGYTEAFF
size: NA; V: TRBV7-9; J: TRBJ1-2; CDR3: CASSQTGTYGYTF
size: NA; V: TRBV5-1; J: TRBJ1-1; CDR3: CASSAQEGEAFF
size: NA; V: TRBV5-8; J: TRBJ2-3; CDR3: CASSSGQGGDSDTQYF
size: NA; V: TRBV24-1; J: TRBJ2-2; CDR3: CATSDSNRGGTGELFF
size: NA; V: TRBV18; J: TRBJ2-7; CDR3: CASSPRTSHEQYF
size: NA; V: TRBV5-4; J: TRBJ2-2; CDR3: CASSPGTSGGRNTGELFF
size: NA; V: TRBV3-1/TRBV3-2; J: TRBJ2-7; CDR3: CASSRTGYEQYF
size: NA; V: TRBV7-2; J: TRBJ2-7; CDR3: CAIDRDTNLYEQYF
size: few; V: TRBV11-1; J: TRBJ1-2; CDR3: CASSPKGAGGYTF
size: NA; V: TRBV25-1; J: TRBJ1-2; CDR3: CASSEYRGTGSGYTF
size: NA; V: TRBV13; J: TRBJ1-2; CDR3: CASSLGPTPWYGYTF
size: NA; V: TRBV6-6; J: TRBJ2-7; CDR3: CASSHRGHEQYF
size: NA; V: TRBV19; J: TRBJ2-7; CDR3: CASSIEGTSGSYEQYF
size: NA; V: TRBV9; J: TRBJ1-6; CDR3: CASSVDQGPSPLHF
size: NA; V: TRBV6-5; J: TRBJ1-5; CDR3: CASRGTGNQPQHF
size: once; V: TRBV18; J: TRBJ1-2; CDR3: CASSPAPGQGMDGYTF
size: NA; V: TRBV7-2; J: TRBJ2-7; CDR3: CASSQQVEVSDEQYF
size: few; V: TRBV7-3; J: TRBJ1-1; CDR3: CASSLTGPAGTEAFF
size: NA; V: TRBV28; J: TRBJ1-2; CDR3: CASSLFRTGGNYGYTF
size: NA; V: TRBV19; J: TRBJ1-1; CDR3: CASSFRGYTEAFF
size: few; V: TRBV6-5; J: TRBJ1-5; CDR3: CASSRQKYQPQHF
size: NA; V: TRBV28; J: TRBJ1-4; CDR3: CASSLFPGQGNEKLFF